One and the same sample provided the 13 T cell receptor beta chains below, sequenced in a study of T cell responses to AZD1222 COVID-19 vaccine. Method: immunoSEQ multiplex PCR; TCRdb's copy keeps in-frame clones and lacks some. Among some 100,000 clones listed, 85% to 90% were seen once. The sample consisted of peripheral blood, taken on day 0 of AZD1222 vaccination. The receptors were gathered from an adult in good health.

This clone was picked up one time. The genes are TRBV10-1 and TRBJ2-5, with 9 bases lining up with TRBD1. With V trimmed by 8 bases and J by 4 bases, 2 bases remained unmatched. The CDR3 covers 12 residues. Germline V gives CDR1 WNHNN, CDR2 SYGVQD (reference sequence). The CDR3 here is CASWGQGETQYF. The CDR3 DNA sequence: TGCGCCAGCTGGGGACAGGGAGAGACCCAGTACTTC.

The rearrangement joins TRBV24-1 to TRBJ2-1; D may be TRBD1 (6 bases). CDR1 is KGHDR, CDR2 SFDVKD, per germline. The V end was cut by 2 bases, the J end by 2 bases, with 15 bases between. The CDR3 is made up of 17 amino acids. In DNA form, the CDR3 reads TGTGCCACCAGTGATTCCGGCAGGGGCCGGACCTACAATGAGCAGTTCTTC. Translation: CATSDSGRGRTYNEQFF.

The chain employs TRBV7-2 and TRBJ2-1; 8 bases agree with TRBD2. V trimming: 2 bases; J trimming: 6 bases; junction bases outside the gene matches: 15. Germline CDR1 reads SGHTA; CDR2 reads FQGNSA. This CDR3 region has 18 residues. In DNA form, the CDR3 reads TGTGCCAGCAGCTTATTCCCCAAAAGAGCGGGAGCAGGCAATGAGCAGTTCTTC. It translates to CASSLFPKRAGAGNEQFF.

This chain connects TRBV3-1 (or the pseudogene TRBV3-2) to TRBJ2-7, with TRBD1 identical over 7 bases. This CDR3 is 15 amino acids long. The V and J ends lost 4 bases and 2 bases, in that order; junction bases with no gene match: 8. The V gene's germline CDR1 is LGHDT and CDR2 YNNKEL (reference sequence). CDR3 coding DNA: TGTGCCAGCAGCCTACCGGGACAGACCGCCTACGAGCAGTACTTC. This encodes CASSLPGQTAYEQYF.

The chain links TRBV5-6 to TRBJ2-1; D tentatively fits TRBD1 or TRBD2 (6 bases each). V was clipped by 3 bases and J by 4 bases, with 14 bases between them. This CDR3 is built from 15 residues. CDR1 and CDR2 from the germline V gene are SGHDT and YYEEEE. Written as DNA, the CDR3 is TGTGCCAGCAGCTGGGGGGCTGGCGGATACAATGAGCAGTTCTTC. Translating gives CASSWGAGGYNEQFF.

The chain employs TRBV5-4 and TRBJ1-2; D perhaps matches TRBD1 (6 bases). This CDR3 has 15 residues. The V gene's germline CDR1 is SGHNT and CDR2 YYREEE (reference sequence). V was trimmed by 7 bases and J by 4 bases, leaving 20 bases between them. The CDR3 DNA sequence: TGTGCCAGCCGCGGAGCGGGGGGGGCGGGCTATGGCTACACCTTC. Translated: CASRGAGGAGYGYTF.

The genes are TRBV18 and TRBJ2-5; either TRBD1 or TRBD2 may supply D (6 bases each). Germline V CDR1 and CDR2: KGHSH, LQKENI. This CDR3 has 14 amino acids. The V gene lost 7 bases and the J gene lost 1 base, with 13 bases spanning the gap. CDR3 in DNA: TGTGCCAGCTTCACCAAGGGGGGCCAAGAGACCCAGTACTTC. Translating it yields CASFTKGGQETQYF. Together with reference TRBV18 and TRBJ2-5, the CDR3 gives the full variable domain: NAGVMQNPRHLVRRRGQEARLRCSPMKGHSHVYWYRQLPEEGLKFMVYLQKENIIDESGMPKERFSAEFPKEGPSILRIQQVVRGDSAAYFCASFTKGGQETQYFGPGTRLLVL.

The V and J genes are TRBV4-1 and TRBJ1-5, with D perhaps matching TRBD1 (5 bases). Germline lookup yields CDR1 MGHRA and CDR2 YSYEKL. There are 15 residues in the CDR3. Deletions cut 5 bases from V and 6 bases from J, with 17 bases between. CDR3 coding DNA: TGCGCCAGCAGCTCGGGACTCGGAGCAGGTCAGCCCCAGCATTTT. Its translation is CASSSGLGAGQPQHF.

The rearrangement joins TRBV6-4 to TRBJ1-1, with D uncertain. There are 12 residues in the CDR3. CDR1 is MRHNA and CDR2 is SNTAGT in the germline V gene. The CDR3 sequence: CAGKGLNTEAFF. Written as DNA, the CDR3 is TGTGCGGGAAAGGGTCTGAACACTGAAGCTTTCTTT.

This clone was picked up one time. V usage is TRBV30 and J usage is TRBJ2-2; 8 nucleotides match TRBD2. The V gene's germline CDR1 is GTSNPN and CDR2 SVGIG (reference sequence). The CDR3 extends over 15 amino acids. V dropped 3 bases and J dropped 1; count of bases not matched to a gene: 4. DNA of the CDR3: TGTGCCTGGAGGGAGACTAGCGAGAACACCGGGGAGCTGTTTTTT. It specifies CAWRETSENTGELFF.

J is TRBJ1-1 and V is TRBV12-3 or TRBV12-4, with D possibly TRBD1 on 5 matching bases. The length of the CDR3 is 12 residues. V dropped 4 bases and J dropped 5 bases, with 8 bases sitting between them. CDR3 loop: CASSSEGTEAFF. As DNA, the CDR3 is TGTGCCAGCAGTTCCGAGGGGACTGAAGCTTTCTTT.

The chain combines TRBV28 with TRBJ2-3, with a tentative D call TRBD1 (6 bases). V lost 3 bases and J 3 bases, leaving 10 bases between the germline ends. Germline-derived CDR1 and CDR2 are MDHEN and SYDVKM. This CDR3 is 14 amino acids long. This CDR3 is CASSFGTFTDTQYF. The CDR3 nucleotides read TGTGCCAGCAGTTTCGGGACATTTACAGATACGCAGTATTTT. The variable domain in full, with the rest retrieved from reference TRBV28 and TRBJ2-3, is DVKVTQSSRYLVKRTGEKVFLECVQDMDHENMFWYRQDPGLGLRLIYFSYDVKMKEKGDIPEGYSVSREKKERFSLILESASTNQTSMYLCASSFGTFTDTQYFGPGTRLTVL.

The CDR3 loop is CASSETGGNTDTQYF. CDR3 in DNA: TGTGCCAGCAGTGAGACGGGGGGGAACACAGATACGCAGTATTTT. The V and J genes are TRBV25-1 and TRBJ2-3; TRBD2 matches 8 bases. This CDR3 spans 15 amino acids. V dropped 3 bases and J dropped 2; count of bases not matched to a gene: 4. In germline, CDR1 is MGHDK, CDR2 SYGVNS.